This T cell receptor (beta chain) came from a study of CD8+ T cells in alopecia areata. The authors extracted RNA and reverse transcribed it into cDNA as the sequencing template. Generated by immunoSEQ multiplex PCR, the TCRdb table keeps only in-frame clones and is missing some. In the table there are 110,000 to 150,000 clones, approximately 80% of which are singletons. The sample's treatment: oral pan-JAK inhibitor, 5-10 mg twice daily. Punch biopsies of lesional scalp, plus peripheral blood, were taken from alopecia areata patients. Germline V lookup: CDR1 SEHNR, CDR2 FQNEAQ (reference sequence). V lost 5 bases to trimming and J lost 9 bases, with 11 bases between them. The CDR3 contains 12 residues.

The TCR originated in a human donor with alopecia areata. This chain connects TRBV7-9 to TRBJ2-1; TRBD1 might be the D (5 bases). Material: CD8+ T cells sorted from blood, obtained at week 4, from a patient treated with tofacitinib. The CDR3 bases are TGTGCCAGCAGCGCCAGGGTGGGTGAGCAGTTCTTC. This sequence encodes CASSARVGEQFF.